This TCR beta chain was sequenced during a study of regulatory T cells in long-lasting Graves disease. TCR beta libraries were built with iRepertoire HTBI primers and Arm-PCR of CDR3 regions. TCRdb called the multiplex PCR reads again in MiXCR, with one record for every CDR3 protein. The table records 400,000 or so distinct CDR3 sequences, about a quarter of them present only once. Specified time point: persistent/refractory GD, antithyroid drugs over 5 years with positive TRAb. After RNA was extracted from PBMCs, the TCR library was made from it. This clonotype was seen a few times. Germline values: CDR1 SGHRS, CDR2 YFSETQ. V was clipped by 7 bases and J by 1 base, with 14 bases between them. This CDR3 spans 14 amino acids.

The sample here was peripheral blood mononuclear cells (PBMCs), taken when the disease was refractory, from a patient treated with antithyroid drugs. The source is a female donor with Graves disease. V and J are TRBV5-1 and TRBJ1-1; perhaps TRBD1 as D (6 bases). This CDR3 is CASGGGGPNTEAFF. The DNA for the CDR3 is TGCGCCAGCGGCGGGGGGGGGCCGAACACTGAAGCTTTCTTT.